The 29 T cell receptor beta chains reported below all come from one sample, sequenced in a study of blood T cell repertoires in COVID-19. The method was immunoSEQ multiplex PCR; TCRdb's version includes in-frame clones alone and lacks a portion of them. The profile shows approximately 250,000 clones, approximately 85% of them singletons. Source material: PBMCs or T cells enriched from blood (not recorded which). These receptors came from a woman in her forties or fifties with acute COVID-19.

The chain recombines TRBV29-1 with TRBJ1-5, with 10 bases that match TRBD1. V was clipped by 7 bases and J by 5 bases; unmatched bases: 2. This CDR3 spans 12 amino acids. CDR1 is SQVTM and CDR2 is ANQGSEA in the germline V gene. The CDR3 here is CSGGQGYQPQHF. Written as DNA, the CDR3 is TGCAGCGGGGGACAGGGGTATCAGCCCCAGCATTTT. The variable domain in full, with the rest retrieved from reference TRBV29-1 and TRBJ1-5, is SAVISQKPSRDICQRGTSLTIQCQVDSQVTMMFWYRQQPGQSLTLIATANQGSEATYESGFVIDKFPISRPNLTFSTLTVSNMSPEDSSIYLCSGGQGYQPQHFGDGTRLSIL.

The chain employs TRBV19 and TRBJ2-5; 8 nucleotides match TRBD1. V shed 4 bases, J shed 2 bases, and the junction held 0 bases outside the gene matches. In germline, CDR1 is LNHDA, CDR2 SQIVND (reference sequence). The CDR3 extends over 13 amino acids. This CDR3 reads CASSNRGQETQYF. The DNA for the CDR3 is TGTGCCAGTAGTAACAGGGGGCAAGAGACCCAGTACTTC.

CDR3 in DNA: TGCGCCAGCAGCCAAGATGGTGCAGGGAGGACTGAAGCTTTCTTT. Its protein is CASSQDGAGRTEAFF. The chain carries TRBV4-3 and TRBJ1-1; TRBD1 is a possible D gene (5 bases). The CDR3 loop spans 15 amino acids. Trimming pared 0 bases from V and 5 bases from J, leaving 13 bases between. Germline CDR1 reads LGHNA; CDR2 reads YSLEER.

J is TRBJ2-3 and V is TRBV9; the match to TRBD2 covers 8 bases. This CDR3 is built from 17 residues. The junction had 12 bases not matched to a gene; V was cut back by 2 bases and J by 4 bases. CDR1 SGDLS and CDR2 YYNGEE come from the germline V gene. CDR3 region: CASSVTPRGAGADTQYF. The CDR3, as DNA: TGTGCCAGCAGCGTCACTCCGCGGGGGGCTGGGGCAGATACGCAGTATTTT.

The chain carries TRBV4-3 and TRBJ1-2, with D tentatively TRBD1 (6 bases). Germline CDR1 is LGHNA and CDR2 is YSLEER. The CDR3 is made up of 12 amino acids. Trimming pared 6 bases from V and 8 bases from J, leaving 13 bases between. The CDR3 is CASSQVTGGYTF. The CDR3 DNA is TGCGCCAGCAGTCAGGTGACAGGCGGCTACACCTTC.

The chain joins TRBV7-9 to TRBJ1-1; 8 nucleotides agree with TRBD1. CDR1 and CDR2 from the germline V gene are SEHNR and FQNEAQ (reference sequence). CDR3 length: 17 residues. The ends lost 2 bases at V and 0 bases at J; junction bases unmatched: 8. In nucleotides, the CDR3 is TGTGCCAGCAGCTTATTCCAGGGGGCCCTACTGAACACTGAAGCTTTCTTT. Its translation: CASSLFQGALLNTEAFF.

Here the CDR3 reads CASSLLSQETQYF. The CDR3 bases are TGCGCCAGCAGCTTGCTGTCCCAAGAGACCCAGTACTTC. The rearrangement links TRBV5-1 to TRBJ2-5; D gene unclear. This CDR3 is built from 13 residues. Germline lookup yields CDR1 SGHRS and CDR2 YFSETQ. Trimming removed 1 base at V and 1 base at J, with 5 bases between.

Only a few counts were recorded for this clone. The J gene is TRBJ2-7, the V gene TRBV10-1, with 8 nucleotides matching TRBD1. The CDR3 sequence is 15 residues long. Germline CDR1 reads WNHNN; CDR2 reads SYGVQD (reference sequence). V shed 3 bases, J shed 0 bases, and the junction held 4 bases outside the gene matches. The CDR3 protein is CASSDRTGSSYEQYF. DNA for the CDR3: TGCGCCAGCAGTGACAGGACAGGGAGCTCCTACGAGCAGTACTTC.

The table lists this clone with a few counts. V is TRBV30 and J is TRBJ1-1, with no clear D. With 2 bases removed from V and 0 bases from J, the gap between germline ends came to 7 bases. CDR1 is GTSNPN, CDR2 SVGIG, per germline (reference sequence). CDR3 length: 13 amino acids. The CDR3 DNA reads TGTGCCTGGAGTTACATGGTGAACACTGAAGCTTTCTTT. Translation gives CAWSYMVNTEAFF.

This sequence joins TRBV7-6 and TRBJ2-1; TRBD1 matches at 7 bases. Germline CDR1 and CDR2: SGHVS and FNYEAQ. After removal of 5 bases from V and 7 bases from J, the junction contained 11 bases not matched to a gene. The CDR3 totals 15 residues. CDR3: CASSQDRVWGNEQFF. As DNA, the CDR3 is TGTGCCAGCAGCCAAGACAGGGTATGGGGAAATGAGCAGTTCTTC.

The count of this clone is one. CDR3 in DNA: TGTGCCAGCAGCCTCAGCCGGGACAGCCTTCACTCTGGAAACACCATATATTTT. Its translation is CASSLSRDSLHSGNTIYF. V usage is TRBV13 and J usage is TRBJ1-3; 7 nucleotides match TRBD1. The V gene end was trimmed by 5 bases and the J gene end by 0 bases; junction bases not matched to a gene: 13. Germline V gene data show CDR1 as PRHDT and CDR2 as FYEKMQ (reference sequence). The CDR3 extends over 18 amino acids.

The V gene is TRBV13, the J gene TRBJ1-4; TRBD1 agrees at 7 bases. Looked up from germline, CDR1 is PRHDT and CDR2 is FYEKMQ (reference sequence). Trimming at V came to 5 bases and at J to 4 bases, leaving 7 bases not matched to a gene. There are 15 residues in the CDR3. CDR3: CASSPRDSRNEKLFF. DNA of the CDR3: TGTGCCAGCAGCCCCCGGGACAGCCGTAATGAAAAACTGTTTTTT.

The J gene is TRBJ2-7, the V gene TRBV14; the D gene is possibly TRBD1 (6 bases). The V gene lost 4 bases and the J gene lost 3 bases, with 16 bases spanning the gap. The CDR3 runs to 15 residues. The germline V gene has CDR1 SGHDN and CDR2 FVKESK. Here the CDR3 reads CASSPPRDKFYEQYF. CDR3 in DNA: TGTGCCAGCAGCCCGCCCCGGGACAAGTTCTACGAGCAGTACTTC.

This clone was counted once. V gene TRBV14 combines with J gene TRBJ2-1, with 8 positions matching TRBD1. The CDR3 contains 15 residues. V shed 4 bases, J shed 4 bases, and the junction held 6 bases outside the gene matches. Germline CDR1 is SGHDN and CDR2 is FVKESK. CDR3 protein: CASSPGGQGYNEQFF. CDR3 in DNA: TGTGCCAGCAGCCCAGGGGGCCAGGGGTACAATGAGCAGTTCTTC.

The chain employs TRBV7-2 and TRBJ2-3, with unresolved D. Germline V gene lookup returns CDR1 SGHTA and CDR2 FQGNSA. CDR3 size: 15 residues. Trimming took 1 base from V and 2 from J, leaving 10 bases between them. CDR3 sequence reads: CASSLDLHHTDTQYF. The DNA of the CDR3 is TGTGCCAGCAGCTTAGATTTACACCACACAGATACGCAGTATTTT.

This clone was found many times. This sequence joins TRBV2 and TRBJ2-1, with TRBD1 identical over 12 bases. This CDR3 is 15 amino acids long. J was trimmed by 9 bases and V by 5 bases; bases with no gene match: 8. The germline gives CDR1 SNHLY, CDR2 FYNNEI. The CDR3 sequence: CASSLGTGGLGEQFF. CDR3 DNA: TGTGCCAGCAGTCTCGGGACAGGGGGCCTGGGTGAGCAGTTCTTC.

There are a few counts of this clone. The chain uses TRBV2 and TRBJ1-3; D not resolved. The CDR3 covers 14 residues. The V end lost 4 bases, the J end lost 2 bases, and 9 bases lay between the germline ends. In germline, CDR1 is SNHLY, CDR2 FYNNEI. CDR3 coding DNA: TGTGCCAGCAGTGCTACGGTAGCTGGAAACACCATATATTTT. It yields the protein CASSATVAGNTIYF.

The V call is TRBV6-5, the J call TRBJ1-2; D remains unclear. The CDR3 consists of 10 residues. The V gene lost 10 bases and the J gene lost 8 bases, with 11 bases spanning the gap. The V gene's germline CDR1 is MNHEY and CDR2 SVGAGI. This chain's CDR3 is CATRLLGYTF. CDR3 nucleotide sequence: TGTGCCACCAGACTGTTAGGCTACACCTTC.

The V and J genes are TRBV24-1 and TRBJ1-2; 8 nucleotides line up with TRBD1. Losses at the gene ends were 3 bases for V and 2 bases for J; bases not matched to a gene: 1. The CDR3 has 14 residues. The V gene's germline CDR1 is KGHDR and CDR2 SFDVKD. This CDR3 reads CATSDGTGNYGYTF. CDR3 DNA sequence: TGTGCCACCAGTGATGGGACAGGAAACTATGGCTACACCTTC.

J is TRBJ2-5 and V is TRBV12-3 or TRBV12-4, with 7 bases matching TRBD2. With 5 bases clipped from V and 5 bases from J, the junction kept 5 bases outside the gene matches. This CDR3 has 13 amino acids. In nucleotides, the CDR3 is TGTGCCAGCAGTCTGCGGGGGAGGGAGACCCAGTACTTC. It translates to CASSLRGRETQYF.

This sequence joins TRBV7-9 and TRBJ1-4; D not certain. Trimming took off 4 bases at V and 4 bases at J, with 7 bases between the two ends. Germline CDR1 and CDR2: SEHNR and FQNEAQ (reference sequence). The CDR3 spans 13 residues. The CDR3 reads CASSSTNNEKLFF. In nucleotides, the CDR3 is TGTGCCAGCAGCTCCACAAATAATGAAAAACTGTTTTTT.

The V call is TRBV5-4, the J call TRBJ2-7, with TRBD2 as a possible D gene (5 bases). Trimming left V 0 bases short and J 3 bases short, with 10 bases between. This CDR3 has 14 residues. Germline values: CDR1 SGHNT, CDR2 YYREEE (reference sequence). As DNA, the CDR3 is TGTGCCAGCAGCTTGGATTTTGAGGGCTACGAGCAGTACTTC. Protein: CASSLDFEGYEQYF. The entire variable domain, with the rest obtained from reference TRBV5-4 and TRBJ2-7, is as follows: ETGVTQSPTHLIKTRGQQVTLRCSSQSGHNTVSWYQQALGQGPQFIFQYYREEENGRGNFPPRFSGLQFPNYSSELNVNALELDDSALYLCASSLDFEGYEQYFGPGTRLTVT.

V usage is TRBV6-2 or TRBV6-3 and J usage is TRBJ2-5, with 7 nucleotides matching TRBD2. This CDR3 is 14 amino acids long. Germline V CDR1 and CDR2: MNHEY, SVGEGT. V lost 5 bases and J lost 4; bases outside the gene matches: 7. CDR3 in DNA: TGTGCCAGCAGTCCCCTCCGGGGGGTAGAGACCCAGTACTTC. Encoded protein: CASSPLRGVETQYF.

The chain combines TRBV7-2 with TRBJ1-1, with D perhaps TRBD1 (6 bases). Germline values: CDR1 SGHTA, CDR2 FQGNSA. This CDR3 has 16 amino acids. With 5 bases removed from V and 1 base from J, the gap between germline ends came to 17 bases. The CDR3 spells CASSKNRERGNTEAFF. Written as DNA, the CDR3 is TGTGCCAGCAGCAAAAACAGGGAGCGGGGGAACACTGAAGCTTTCTTT.

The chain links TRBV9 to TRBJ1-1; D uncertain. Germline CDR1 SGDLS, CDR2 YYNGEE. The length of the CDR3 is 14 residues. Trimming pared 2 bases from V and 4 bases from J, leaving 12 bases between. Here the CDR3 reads CASSVSPRGTEAFF. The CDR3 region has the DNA TGTGCCAGCAGCGTCAGCCCAAGAGGCACTGAAGCTTTCTTT.

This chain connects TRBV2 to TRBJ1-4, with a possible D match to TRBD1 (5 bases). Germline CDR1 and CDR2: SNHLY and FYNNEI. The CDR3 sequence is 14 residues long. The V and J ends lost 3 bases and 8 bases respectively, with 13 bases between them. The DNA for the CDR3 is TGTGCCAGCAGTGATCCGGGGGAAAGGGAAAAACTGTTTTTT. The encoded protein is CASSDPGEREKLFF. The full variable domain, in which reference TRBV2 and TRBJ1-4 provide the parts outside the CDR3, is EPEVTQTPSHQVTQMGQEVILRCVPISNHLYFYWYRQILGQKVEFLVSFYNNEISEKSEIFDDQFSVERPDGSNFTLKIRSTKLEDSAMYFCASSDPGEREKLFFGSGTQLSVL.

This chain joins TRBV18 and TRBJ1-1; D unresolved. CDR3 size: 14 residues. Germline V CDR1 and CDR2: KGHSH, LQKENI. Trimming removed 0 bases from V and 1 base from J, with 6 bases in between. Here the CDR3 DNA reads TGTGCCAGCTCACCACCCCGGGGGAACACTGAAGCTTTCTTT. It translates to CASSPPRGNTEAFF.

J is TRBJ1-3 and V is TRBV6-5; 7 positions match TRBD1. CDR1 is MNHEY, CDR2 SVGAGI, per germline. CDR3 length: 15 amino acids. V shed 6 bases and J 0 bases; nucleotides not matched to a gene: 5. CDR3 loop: CASRVQGHSGNTIYF. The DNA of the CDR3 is TGTGCCAGCAGAGTACAGGGGCACTCTGGAAACACCATATATTTT.

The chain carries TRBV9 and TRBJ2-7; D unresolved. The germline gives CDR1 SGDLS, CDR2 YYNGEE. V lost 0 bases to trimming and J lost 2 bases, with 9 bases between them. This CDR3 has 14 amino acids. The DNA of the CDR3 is TGTGCCAGCAGCGTAGTTCCAGAACCCTACGAGCAGTACTTC. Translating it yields CASSVVPEPYEQYF.